This TCR beta chain was sequenced in a study of OX40 agonist ivuxolimab in advanced cancers. This clone has only a few counts. Its antigen remains unknown. Patients with a history of autoimmune disease or on systemic immunosuppression were excluded. The table came from immunoSEQ multiplex PCR; TCRdb's copy has only in-frame clones and leaves some out. The repertoire holds roughly 35,000 clones, with under 85% as singletons. Study-level points and caveats: Circulating CD4+ and CD8+ T cells showed clonal expansion by week 6 at 0.1 to 3.0 mg/kg. Nonresponders included some who also had low normalized T-cell clonal expansion. Expanded peripheral T cell antigen specificity was not determined.

The receptor was derived from an adult with an advanced solid tumor such as melanoma, head and neck, liver or kidney cancer. Sequences were derived from CD4+ or CD8+ T cells sorted from blood, sampled in a trial of the OX40 agonist ivuxolimab.

CDR3 sequence (DNA): TGTGCCAGCAGCCAAGATAGGGCCCTGGGTGGCTACACCTTC. It translates to CASSQDRALGGYTF. The gene calls are TRBV4-2 and TRBJ1-2, with D unclear. This CDR3 has 14 amino acids. From germline, CDR1 is LGHNA and CDR2 YNFKEQ. Deletions cut 0 bases from V and 7 bases from J, with 12 bases between.